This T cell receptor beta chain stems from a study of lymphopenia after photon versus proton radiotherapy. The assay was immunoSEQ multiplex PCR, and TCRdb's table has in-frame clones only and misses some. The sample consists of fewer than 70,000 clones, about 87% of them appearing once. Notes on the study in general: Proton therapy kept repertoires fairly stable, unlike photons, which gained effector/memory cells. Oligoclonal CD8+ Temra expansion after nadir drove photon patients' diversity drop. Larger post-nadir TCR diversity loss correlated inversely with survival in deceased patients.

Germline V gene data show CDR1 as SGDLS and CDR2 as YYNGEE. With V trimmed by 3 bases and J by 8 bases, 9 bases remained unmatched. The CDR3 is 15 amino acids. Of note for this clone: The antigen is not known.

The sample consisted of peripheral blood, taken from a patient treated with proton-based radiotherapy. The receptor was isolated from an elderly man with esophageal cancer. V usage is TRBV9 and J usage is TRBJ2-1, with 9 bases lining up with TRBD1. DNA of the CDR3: TGTGCCAGCAGCGGTCGGGACAGGGCGGGGGATGAGCAGTTCTTC. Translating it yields CASSGRDRAGDEQFF.